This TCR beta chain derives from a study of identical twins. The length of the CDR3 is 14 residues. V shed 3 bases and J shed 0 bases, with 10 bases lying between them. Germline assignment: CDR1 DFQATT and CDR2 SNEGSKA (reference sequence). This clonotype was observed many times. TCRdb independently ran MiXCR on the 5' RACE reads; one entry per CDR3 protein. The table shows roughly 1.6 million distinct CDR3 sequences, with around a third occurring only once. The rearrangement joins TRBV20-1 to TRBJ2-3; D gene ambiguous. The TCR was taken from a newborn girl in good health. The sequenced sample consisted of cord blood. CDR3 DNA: TGCAGTGCTAGGCGTGGTTCTAGCACAGATACGCAGTATTTT. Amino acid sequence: CSARRGSSTDTQYF.